This is a list of T cell receptor beta chains from one sample in a study of response to subunit inactivated influenza vaccine. MiXCR was run by TCRdb on the RT-PCR reads, yielding one entry per CDR3 protein. There are fewer than 750,000 distinct CDR3 sequences in the sample; approximately 15% occur only once, and 11% lies in the top ten. Sequenced here: PBMCs from blood, sampled 11 to 12 days after vaccination. Every receptor here comes from a man aged 45-65 years who received an inactivated influenza vaccine. Each CDR3 is given with its conserved first and last residue. Each record gives: CDR3 DNA, CDR3 protein, D gene, V gene, clone size, J gene. The D gene is left open where the match is weak. Size tells how often a clone was seen (once, few, many) or the class of an expanded clone, and some rows leave it out.

CDR3 DNA: TGCAGTGCTAGACCGGACAGGGGATACAATCAGCCCCAGCATTTT
CDR3 protein: CSARPDRGYNQPQHF
D gene: TRBD1
V gene: TRBV20-1
clone size: -
J gene: TRBJ1-5

CDR3 DNA: TGCAGCGTTGAGATTAGCGTTGGACGGCAAGAGACCCAGTACTTC
CDR3 protein: CSVEISVGRQETQYF
D gene: -
V gene: TRBV29-1
clone size: many
J gene: TRBJ2-5

CDR3 DNA: TGTGCCAGCAGCTTATCGGGGCAGGGGCAGTTCTTC
CDR3 protein: CASSLSGQGQFF
D gene: -
V gene: TRBV11-2
clone size: few
J gene: TRBJ2-1

CDR3 DNA: TGTGCCAGCAATGCCCCGGGACAGGGGAACTATGGCTACACCTTC
CDR3 protein: CASNAPGQGNYGYTF
D gene: TRBD1
V gene: TRBV2
clone size: -
J gene: TRBJ1-2

CDR3 DNA: TGCGCCAGCAGCCCGGACGGGATTAGCAATCAGCCCCAGCATTTT
CDR3 protein: CASSPDGISNQPQHF
D gene: -
V gene: TRBV5-1
clone size: -
J gene: TRBJ1-5

CDR3 DNA: TGCGCCAGCAGCTTGACAGCCGGGACCGGCAATCAGCCCCAGCATTTT
CDR3 protein: CASSLTAGTGNQPQHF
D gene: -
V gene: TRBV5-1
clone size: -
J gene: TRBJ1-5

CDR3 DNA: TGCGCCAGCAGCCTGAGGGACGGGGGCAATCAGCCCCAGCATTTT
CDR3 protein: CASSLRDGGNQPQHF
D gene: -
V gene: TRBV4-1
clone size: -
J gene: TRBJ1-5

CDR3 DNA: TGTGCCAGCAGCTTAGACCGGGACAGGGTCACAGATACGCAGTATTTT
CDR3 protein: CASSLDRDRVTDTQYF
D gene: TRBD1
V gene: TRBV7-9
clone size: -
J gene: TRBJ2-3

CDR3 DNA: TGTGCCAGCGGTGGAAGCACAGATACGCAGTATTTT
CDR3 protein: CASGGSTDTQYF
D gene: -
V gene: TRBV6-2/TRBV6-3
clone size: -
J gene: TRBJ2-3

CDR3 DNA: TGTGCCAGCAGTCGATCTACAGGGGACACTTACGGCTACACCTTC
CDR3 protein: CASSRSTGDTYGYTF
D gene: TRBD1
V gene: TRBV5-6
clone size: many
J gene: TRBJ1-2

CDR3 DNA: TGTGCCAGCAGGGGACAGGATACCGGGGAGCTGTTTTTT
CDR3 protein: CASRGQDTGELFF
D gene: TRBD1
V gene: TRBV2
clone size: many
J gene: TRBJ2-2

CDR3 DNA: TGTGCCAGCAGCTTATCCCTTGGACAGGGGTACTACAATGAGCAGTTCTTC
CDR3 protein: CASSLSLGQGYYNEQFF
D gene: TRBD1
V gene: TRBV11-3
clone size: -
J gene: TRBJ2-1

CDR3 DNA: TGTGCCAGCAAAGCGGGACTAGCCTACAATGAGCAGTTCTTC
CDR3 protein: CASKAGLAYNEQFF
D gene: TRBD2
V gene: TRBV6-2/TRBV6-3
clone size: -
J gene: TRBJ2-1

CDR3 DNA: TGTGCCAGCAGTTTGGTGCTGGGGTCGCAAGAGACCCAGTACTTC
CDR3 protein: CASSLVLGSQETQYF
D gene: -
V gene: TRBV28
clone size: -
J gene: TRBJ2-5

CDR3 DNA: TGTGCCAGCAGTGGGCAGGGGAGTTTCTATGGCTACACCTTC
CDR3 protein: CASSGQGSFYGYTF
D gene: -
V gene: TRBV28
clone size: -
J gene: TRBJ1-2